This paragraph covers one T cell receptor beta chain sequence. The antigen is not known. Vbeta (60) and Jbeta (13) primers were used in the PCR. Clones were read by immunoSEQ multiplex PCR, and TCRdb kept only the in-frame ones, dropping some. The sample lists about 60,000 clones; roughly 71% were seen once. The data originate from a study of cytomegalovirus exposure and HLA in healthy donors. CDR1 GTSNPN and CDR2 SVGIG come from the germline V gene (reference sequence). The V and J ends lost 5 bases and 8 bases respectively, with 21 bases between them. There are 15 residues in the CDR3. Broader study findings: Later work found most CMV-associated TCR beta chains apparently HLA-restricted.

This chain joins TRBV30 and TRBJ2-2; maybe TRBD1 (6 bases). Sequenced input: PBMCs. This receptor was obtained from a man aged 40-49 years in good health and CMV-seropositive. CDR3 DNA: TGTGCCTGGTACTACGGGACAACTCTTGGAGGGGAGCTGTTTTTT. Residues: CAWYYGTTLGGELFF.